This T cell receptor beta chain was retrieved from a study of identifying expanded T cells in peripheral blood. CDR3 length: 18 amino acids. Deletions cut 3 bases from V and 2 bases from J, with 21 bases between. Germline CDR1 reads MGHRA; CDR2 reads YSYEKL. Repertoires were generated with immunoSEQ multiplex PCR, while TCRdb's copy carries only in-frame clones and drops some. The data hold some 78,000 clones, with around 90% observed a single time. This clonotype originated in a person aged 18 to 70 in good health. V is TRBV4-1 and J is TRBJ2-3; tentative D call: TRBD1 (6 bases). Sequenced input: blood. CDR3 loop: CASSHYTAPTGPTDTQYF. The DNA for the CDR3 is TGCGCCAGCAGCCACTATACGGCACCGACAGGTCCCACAGATACGCAGTATTTT.